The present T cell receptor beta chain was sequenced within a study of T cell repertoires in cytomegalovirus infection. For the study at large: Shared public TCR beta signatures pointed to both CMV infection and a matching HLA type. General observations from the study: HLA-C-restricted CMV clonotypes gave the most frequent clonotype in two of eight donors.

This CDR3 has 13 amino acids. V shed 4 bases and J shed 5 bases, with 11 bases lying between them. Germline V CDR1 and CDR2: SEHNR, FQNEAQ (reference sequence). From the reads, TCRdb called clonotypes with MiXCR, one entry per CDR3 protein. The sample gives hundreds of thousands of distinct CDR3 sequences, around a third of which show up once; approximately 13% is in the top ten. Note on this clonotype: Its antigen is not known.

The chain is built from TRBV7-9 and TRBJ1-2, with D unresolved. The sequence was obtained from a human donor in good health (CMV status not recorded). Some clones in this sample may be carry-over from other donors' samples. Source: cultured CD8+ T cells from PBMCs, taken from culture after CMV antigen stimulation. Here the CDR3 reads CASSYTALYGYTF. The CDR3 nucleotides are TGTGCCAGCAGCTACACTGCCCTGTATGGCTACACCTTC.